These T cell receptor beta chains were read from a single sample in a study of control samples from healthy donors and cancer patients. The assay was immunoSEQ multiplex PCR, and TCRdb's table has in-frame clones only and misses some. Here the sample spans 140,000 or so clones, around 90% being singletons. The specimen was blood. Every receptor here comes from a man aged 25-40 years in good health. CDR3s include the opening cysteine and the closing phenylalanine or tryptophan. D genes are given only for firm matches. Size is stated for part of the rows, as once, few or many counts, or as a class when the clone is expanded.

V gene	J gene	D gene	clone size	CDR3 DNA	CDR3 protein
TRBV5-4	TRBJ2-1	TRBD2	NA	TGTGCCAGCAGCCAACGGACTAGCGGGGGGCCATACAATGAGCAGTTCTTC	CASSQRTSGGPYNEQFF
TRBV4-3	TRBJ2-7	NA	NA	TGCGCCAGCAGCCAGTATGAGGGCAACTACGAGCAGTACTTC	CASSQYEGNYEQYF
TRBV12-1	TRBJ2-7	NA	NA	TGTGCCAGCAGCGACATCTTCCGTGGCGACTACGAGCAGTACTTC	CASSDIFRGDYEQYF
TRBV9	TRBJ2-1	NA	NA	TGTGCCAGCAGTTGGGGTGGGCAGGGGTACAATGAGCAGTTCTTC	CASSWGGQGYNEQFF
TRBV18	TRBJ1-4	NA	NA	TGTGCCAGCTCACCACTCTCGGGGGCCGGTGAAAAACTGTTTTTT	CASSPLSGAGEKLFF
TRBV9	TRBJ2-3	NA	NA	TGTGCCAGCAGCGTAGCGACAGATACGCAGTATTTT	CASSVATDTQYF
TRBV7-3	TRBJ2-2	NA	NA	TGTGCCAGCAGCTCTAAGGGTGTTGGGGAGCTGTTTTTT	CASSSKGVGELFF
TRBV7-2	TRBJ1-2	NA	few	TGTGCCAGCAGCTTATCGGGTGGTATAGACTATGGCTACACCTTC	CASSLSGGIDYGYTF
TRBV25-1	TRBJ1-1	NA	NA	TGTGCCAGCAGTCCACACGGCACAGCCTACACTGAAGCTTTCTTT	CASSPHGTAYTEAFF
TRBV7-9	TRBJ2-6	TRBD1	NA	TGTGCCAGCAGCTTAGGACAGGGGGCGGTTGGGGCCAACGTCCTGACTTTC	CASSLGQGAVGANVLTF
TRBV7-6	TRBJ1-5	TRBD1	NA	TGTGCCAGCAGCTTAGGGACAGGGTTGGTTCAGCCCCAGCATTTT	CASSLGTGLVQPQHF
TRBV6-2/TRBV6-3	TRBJ2-7	TRBD1	NA	TGTGCCAGCAGTAGACCGGGACAGGGAGTCAGTTACGAGCAGTACTTC	CASSRPGQGVSYEQYF
TRBV4-3	TRBJ2-7	NA	NA	TGCGCCAGCAGCCAAGAGGCATCTTTCTACGAGCAGTACTTC	CASSQEASFYEQYF
TRBV6-5	TRBJ2-2	NA	NA	TGTGCCAGCAGAGACCGGGGGATCGGGGAGCTGTTTTTT	CASRDRGIGELFF
TRBV9	TRBJ2-3	NA	NA	TGTGCCAGCAGACCCCCCTCTACCGCGCGGGATACGCAGTATTTT	CASRPPSTARDTQYF
TRBV18	TRBJ2-2	TRBD1	NA	TGTGCCAGCTCACCCCCGGGACAGGGGTCCGGGGAGCTGTTTTTT	CASSPPGQGSGELFF